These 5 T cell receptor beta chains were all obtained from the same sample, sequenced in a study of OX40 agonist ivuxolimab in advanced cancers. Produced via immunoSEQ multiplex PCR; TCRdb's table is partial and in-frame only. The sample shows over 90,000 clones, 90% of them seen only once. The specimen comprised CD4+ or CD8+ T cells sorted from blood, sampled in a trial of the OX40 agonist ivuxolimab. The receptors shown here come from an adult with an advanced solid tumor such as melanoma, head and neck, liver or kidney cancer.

CDR3 region: CASRDPGRYGYTF. In DNA form, the CDR3 reads TGCGCCAGCAGGGACCCCGGAAGATATGGCTACACCTTC. The chain combines TRBV5-1 with TRBJ1-2; D ambiguous. V shed 5 bases and J shed 5 bases, with 13 bases lying between them. The germline gives CDR1 SGHRS, CDR2 YFSETQ. The length of the CDR3 is 13 residues.

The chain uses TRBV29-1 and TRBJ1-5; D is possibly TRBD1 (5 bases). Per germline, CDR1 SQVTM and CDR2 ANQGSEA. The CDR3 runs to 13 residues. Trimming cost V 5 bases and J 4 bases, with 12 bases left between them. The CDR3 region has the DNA TGCAGCGTTTCCCTTGGGGGAAATCAGCCCCAGCATTTT. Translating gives CSVSLGGNQPQHF.

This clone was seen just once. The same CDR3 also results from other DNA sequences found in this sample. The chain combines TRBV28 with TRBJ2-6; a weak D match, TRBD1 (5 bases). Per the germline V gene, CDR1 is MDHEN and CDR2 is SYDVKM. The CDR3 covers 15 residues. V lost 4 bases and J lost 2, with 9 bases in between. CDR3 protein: CASSSQGTGANVLTF. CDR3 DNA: TGTGCCAGCAGTTCCCAGGGTACTGGGGCCAACGTCCTGACTTTC.

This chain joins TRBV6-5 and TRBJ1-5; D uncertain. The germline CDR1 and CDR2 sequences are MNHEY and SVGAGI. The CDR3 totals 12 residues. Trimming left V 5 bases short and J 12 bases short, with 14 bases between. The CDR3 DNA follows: TGTGCCAGCAGTGAAGCCTCAGTTTTCCAGCATTTT. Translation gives CASSEASVFQHF.

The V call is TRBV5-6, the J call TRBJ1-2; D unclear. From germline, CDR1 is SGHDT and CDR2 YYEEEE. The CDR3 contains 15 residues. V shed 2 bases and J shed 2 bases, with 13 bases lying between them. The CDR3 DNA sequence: TGTGCCAGCAGCTTAGTAGGGCGGGCAAACTATGGCTACACCTTC. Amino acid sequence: CASSLVGRANYGYTF.